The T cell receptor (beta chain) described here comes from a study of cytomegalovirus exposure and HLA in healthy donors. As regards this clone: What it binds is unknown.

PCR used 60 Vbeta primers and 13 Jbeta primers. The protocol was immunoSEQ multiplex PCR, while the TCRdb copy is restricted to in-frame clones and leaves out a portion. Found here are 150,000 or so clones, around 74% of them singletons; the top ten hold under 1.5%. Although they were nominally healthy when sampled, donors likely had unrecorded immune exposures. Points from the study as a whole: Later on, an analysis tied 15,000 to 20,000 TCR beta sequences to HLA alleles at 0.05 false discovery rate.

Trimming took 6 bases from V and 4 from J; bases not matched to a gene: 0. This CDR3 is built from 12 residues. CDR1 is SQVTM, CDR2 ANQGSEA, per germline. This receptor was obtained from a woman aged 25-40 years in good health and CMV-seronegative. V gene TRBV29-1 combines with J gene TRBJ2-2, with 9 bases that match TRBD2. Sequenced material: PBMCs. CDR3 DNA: TGCAGCGTGACTAGCGGCACCGGGGAGCTGTTTTTT. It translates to CSVTSGTGELFF.